The 26 T cell receptor beta chains in this list originate from one sample, sequenced in a study of shared clonotypes between healthy human individuals. Clones were sequenced by immunoSEQ multiplex PCR, and TCRdb holds only the in-frame ones, with some missing. This table has about 1.1 million clones, about 80% appearing once. Source material: memory CD4+ T cells from PBMCs. Specified subset: CD45RA-negative fraction. Source of these receptors: a man aged 18 to 29 in good health. Some clones in this sample may be carry-over from other donors' samples.

This sequence joins TRBV6-5 and TRBJ1-4; D call uncertain. The germline V gene encodes CDR1 MNHEY and CDR2 SVGAGI. The CDR3 runs to 15 residues. Trimming took 6 bases from V and 7 from J, leaving 18 bases between them. CDR3 amino acids: CASRSRAHQSEKLFF. In nucleotides, the CDR3 is TGTGCCAGCAGATCCCGGGCCCACCAGTCTGAAAAACTGTTTTTT.

The chain joins TRBV7-3 to TRBJ2-2, with 7 positions matching TRBD1. Germline V gene data show CDR1 as SGHTA and CDR2 as FQGTGA. This CDR3 region has 14 residues. J was trimmed by 4 bases and V by 6 bases; bases with no gene match: 5. CDR3 sequence (DNA): TGTGCCAGCAGTTCACAGGGGATCACCGGGGAGCTGTTTTTT. This sequence encodes CASSSQGITGELFF.

CDR3 coding DNA: TGTGCCAGCAGTTACTATGGAGGGATAGAGACCCAGTACTTC. Translation: CASSYYGGIETQYF. The chain combines TRBV6-6 with TRBJ2-5; possible D gene TRBD2, 6 bases. Germline-derived CDR1 and CDR2 are MNHNY and SVGAGI (reference sequence). The CDR3 is made up of 14 amino acids. Trimming shortened V by 1 base and J by 4 bases, and 10 bases separated the two germline ends.

This sequence joins TRBV29-1 and TRBJ1-1; D unclear. The V gene lost 4 bases and the J gene lost 5 bases, with 11 bases spanning the gap. Germline values: CDR1 SQVTM, CDR2 ANQGSEA. CDR3 length equals 12 residues. CDR3 sequence reads: CSVGQPLTEAFF. DNA of the CDR3: TGCAGCGTTGGTCAGCCCCTTACTGAAGCTTTCTTT. Drawing the rest from reference TRBV29-1 and TRBJ1-1, the complete variable domain is SAVISQKPSRDICQRGTSLTIQCQVDSQVTMMFWYRQQPGQSLTLIATANQGSEATYESGFVIDKFPISRPNLTFSTLTVSNMSPEDSSIYLCSVGQPLTEAFFGQGTRLTVV.

Many counts were recorded for this clone. V usage is TRBV30 and J usage is TRBJ1-2, with D uncertain. CDR1 and CDR2 from the germline V gene are GTSNPN and SVGIG (reference sequence). CDR3 length: 12 amino acids. V lost 2 bases and J lost 7, with 11 bases in between. CDR3 bases: TGTGCCTGGAGTACCTCGGTCGGTGGCTACACCTTC. It is translated as CAWSTSVGGYTF.

This clone was seen only a few times. This rearrangement joins TRBV27 to TRBJ1-2; 10 positions agree with TRBD1. The CDR3 sequence is 16 residues long. CDR1 and CDR2 (germline): MNHEY, SMNVEV (reference sequence). Trimming removed 4 bases from V and 7 bases from J; junction bases left unmatched: 12. Here the CDR3 reads CASSSPGQGPLGGYTF. The CDR3 region has the DNA TGTGCCAGCAGTTCGCCGGGACAGGGGCCTCTCGGTGGCTACACCTTC.

V is TRBV27 and J is TRBJ2-3; D unclear. CDR1 is MNHEY and CDR2 is SMNVEV in the germline V gene (reference sequence). Trimming left V 9 bases short and J 0 bases short, with 16 bases between. CDR3 length equals 15 residues. The CDR3 nucleotides are TGTGCCAGATCCATCCCTCTCTCTAGCACAGATACGCAGTATTTT. The encoded protein is CARSIPLSSTDTQYF.

This chain joins TRBV7-3 and TRBJ2-7; no definite D call. Germline V gene sequence: CDR1 SGHTA, CDR2 FQGTGA. The germline V and J ends were trimmed by 10 bases and 1 base, with 11 bases remaining between them. The CDR3 is 12 residues long. The CDR3 protein is CATSGGSYEQYF. CDR3 sequence (DNA): TGTGCCACGAGTGGCGGATCCTACGAGCAGTACTTC.

V and J are TRBV27 and TRBJ1-2; TRBD1 might be the D (6 bases). CDR3 length: 12 residues. CDR1 is MNHEY and CDR2 is SMNVEV in the germline V gene (reference sequence). V lost 6 bases to trimming and J lost 4 bases, with 9 bases between them. The CDR3 region is CASRDRLYGYTF. Here the CDR3 DNA reads TGTGCCAGCAGAGACAGGCTCTATGGCTACACCTTC.

The rearrangement links TRBV11-2 to TRBJ2-1; the match to TRBD2 covers 8 bases. This CDR3 region has 16 residues. CDR1 and CDR2 (germline): SGHAT, FQNNGV. Trimming at V came to 7 bases and at J to 9 bases, leaving 17 bases not matched to a gene. CDR3 sequence (DNA): TGTGCCAGCACTCGACTTAGCGGGGCCCCGGGAGGTGAGCAGTTCTTC. Its protein is CASTRLSGAPGGEQFF.

This rearrangement joins TRBV5-5 to TRBJ2-2, with D possibly being TRBD1 (5 bases). Germline V gene data show CDR1 as SGHKS and CDR2 as YYEKEE (reference sequence). V lost 2 bases and J 5 bases, leaving 10 bases between the germline ends. The CDR3 has 14 amino acids. The CDR3 DNA sequence: TGTGCCAGCAGCTTTCAGGGTAGGACCGGGGAGCTGTTTTTT. Translating gives CASSFQGRTGELFF.

This clone was seen a few times. The chain has TRBV5-1 and TRBJ1-3, with unresolved D. V was shortened by 0 bases and J by 8 bases, with 12 bases between the two germline ends. Germline lookup yields CDR1 SGHRS and CDR2 YFSETQ. This CDR3 is 14 amino acids long. This CDR3 reads CASSLGTPRDTIYF. The DNA for the CDR3 is TGCGCCAGCAGCTTGGGTACACCGCGGGACACCATATATTTT.

Note on this clone: The same CDR3 is also encoded by other DNA sequences in this sample. The V and J genes are TRBV27 and TRBJ2-1; the D is unclear. V gave up 6 bases and J gave up 4 bases, with 4 bases separating them. CDR1 MNHEY and CDR2 SMNVEV come from the germline V gene (reference sequence). This CDR3 has 11 amino acids. The CDR3 DNA reads as TGTGCCAGCAGGCTTTACAATGAGCAGTTCTTC. Protein sequence: CASRLYNEQFF.

This clone was observed a few times. The rearrangement uses TRBV21-1 and TRBJ2-3; no DNA check was done on the table's D call, TRBD2. TRBV21-1 is a known pseudogene. The CDR3 is 20 amino acids. As DNA, the CDR3 is TGTGCCAGCAGCCCCCGAAAACACCCTAGCGGGAATGAAGGCACAGATACGCAGTATTTT. It is translated as CASSPRKHPSGNEGTDTQYF.

This clone occurred many times. This specimen includes other DNA sequences encoding the same CDR3. The rearrangement links TRBV5-1 to TRBJ2-3, with TRBD2 identical over 12 bases. This CDR3 region has 16 residues. CDR1 and CDR2 (germline): SGHRS, YFSETQ. V lost 4 bases, J lost 1 base, and 4 bases stayed unmatched. The CDR3 spells CASSPGTSGRTDTQYF. DNA for the CDR3: TGCGCCAGCAGCCCTGGGACTAGCGGGCGCACAGATACGCAGTATTTT.

The genes are TRBV5-4 and TRBJ2-2; tentatively, D is TRBD1 (6 bases). Germline CDR1 reads SGHNT; CDR2 reads YYREEE (reference sequence). The CDR3 runs 16 residues. Trimming took off 3 bases at V and 4 bases at J, with 16 bases between the two ends. DNA for the CDR3: TGTGCCAGCAGCTCCCTGGGGCAGGGGTTCACCGGGGAGCTGTTTTTT. It translates to CASSSLGQGFTGELFF.

The chain recombines TRBV18 with TRBJ2-7; 9 positions match TRBD2. Germline-derived CDR1 and CDR2 are KGHSH and LQKENI. CDR3 length equals 15 residues. V was clipped by 5 bases and J by 4 bases; unmatched bases: 9. As DNA, the CDR3 is TGTGCCAGCTCAGAAACGGCGGGAGGGGATTACGAGCAGTACTTC. This gives the protein CASSETAGGDYEQYF.

V and J are TRBV28 and TRBJ1-5, with a possible D match to TRBD1 (5 bases). Between the trimmed V and J ends, which lost 3 bases and 4 bases, there was a span of 13 bases. Germline V CDR1 and CDR2: MDHEN, SYDVKM. The CDR3 is made up of 15 amino acids. CDR3 in amino acids: CASSFIQGGNQPQHF. As DNA, the CDR3 is TGTGCCAGCAGTTTCATTCAGGGAGGAAATCAGCCCCAGCATTTT.

This clone was seen a few times. V is TRBV28 and J is TRBJ1-5; 7 bases fit TRBD1. V shed 6 bases and J 2 bases; nucleotides not matched to a gene: 7. The CDR3 length is 15 residues. Germline V CDR1 and CDR2: MDHEN, SYDVKM. The CDR3 DNA is TGTGCCAGCAGAGAGATAACAGGGGGCAATCAGCCCCAGCATTTT. Its protein is CASREITGGNQPQHF. Full variable domain (remainder filled in from reference TRBV28 and TRBJ1-5): DVKVTQSSRYLVKRTGEKVFLECVQDMDHENMFWYRQDPGLGLRLIYFSYDVKMKEKGDIPEGYSVSREKKERFSLILESASTNQTSMYLCASREITGGNQPQHFGDGTRLSIL.

A few counts support this clone. V gene TRBV28 combines with J gene TRBJ2-1, with 8 positions matching TRBD2. With V trimmed by 7 bases and J by 8 bases, 16 bases remained unmatched. CDR1 is MDHEN and CDR2 is SYDVKM in the germline V gene. CDR3 length: 16 residues. The CDR3 DNA follows: TGTGCCAGCACCGCCCCCGGGACTAGAACATCTCATGAGCAGTTCTTC. This translates into CASTAPGTRTSHEQFF.

The V and J genes are TRBV15 and TRBJ1-2, with unresolved D. This CDR3 is 14 amino acids long. The V and J ends lost 6 bases and 4 bases respectively, with 15 bases between them. Per germline, CDR1 LNHNV and CDR2 YYDKDF (reference sequence). The CDR3 sequence is CATRVGSSTYGYTF. Written as DNA, the CDR3 is TGTGCCACCAGGGTTGGAAGTTCCACCTATGGCTACACCTTC. The full variable domain, its missing parts supplied by reference TRBV15 and TRBJ1-2, is DAMVIQNPRYQVTQFGKPVTLSCSQTLNHNVMYWYQQKSSQAPKLLFHYYDKDFNNEADTPDNFQSRRPNTSFCFLDIRSPGLGDTAMYLCATRVGSSTYGYTFGSGTRLTVV.

V is TRBV2 and J is TRBJ2-1; 8 nucleotides match TRBD2. The ends lost 2 bases at V and 0 bases at J; junction bases unmatched: 3. CDR1 and CDR2 from the germline V gene are SNHLY and FYNNEI. CDR3 length equals 16 residues. In nucleotides, the CDR3 is TGTGCCAGCAGTGAACCGGGGGGGAGCTCCTACAATGAGCAGTTCTTC. Translation: CASSEPGGSSYNEQFF. Filled out from reference TRBV2 and TRBJ2-1, the complete variable domain reads EPEVTQTPSHQVTQMGQEVILRCVPISNHLYFYWYRQILGQKVEFLVSFYNNEISEKSEIFDDQFSVERPDGSNFTLKIRSTKLEDSAMYFCASSEPGGSSYNEQFFGPGTRLTVL.

As to this clone: The same CDR3 arises from other DNA sequences in this sample as well. The genes are TRBV5-1 and TRBJ2-7; 7 nucleotides agree with TRBD2. The CDR3 sequence is 14 residues long. Germline V gives CDR1 SGHRS, CDR2 YFSETQ. Trimming cost V 0 bases and J 1 base; bases outside gene matches: 1. In nucleotides, the CDR3 is TGCGCCAGCAGCTTGGCCGGGAGGTCCTACGAGCAGTACTTC. Its protein is CASSLAGRSYEQYF.

Regarding this clone: The conserved final phenylalanine or tryptophan is absent from the CDR3, which likely points to a read error. V gene TRBV28 combines with J gene TRBJ1-6; perhaps TRBD1 as D (5 bases). This CDR3 has 17 amino acids. With 7 bases removed from V and 1 base from J, the gap between germline ends came to 17 bases. CDR1 is MDHEN and CDR2 is SYDVKM in the germline V gene. The CDR3 DNA reads as TGTGCCAGCACGTCGGGGGGGTCGGGTTCCTATAATTCACCCCTCCACCTT. It encodes CASTSGGSGSYNSPLHL.

As concerns this clone: The sample holds other DNA sequences that translate to the same CDR3. The chain employs TRBV5-1 and TRBJ2-2; TRBD2 agrees at 8 bases. J lost 4 bases, V lost 5 bases, and 10 bases had no gene match. CDR1 is SGHRS, CDR2 YFSETQ, per germline. CDR3 length equals 16 residues. The CDR3 coding sequence is TGCGCCAGCAGTCTCGCGGGGGGCGCGAGCACCGGGGAGCTGTTTTTT. Residues: CASSLAGGASTGELFF. Drawing the rest from reference TRBV5-1 and TRBJ2-2, the complete variable domain is KAGVTQTPRYLIKTRGQQVTLSCSPISGHRSVSWYQQTPGQGLQFLFEYFSETQRNKGNFPGRFSGRQFSNSRSEMNVSTLELGDSALYLCASSLAGGASTGELFFGEGSRLTVL.

This clone was counted a single time. The chain joins TRBV7-6 to TRBJ2-5; 13 bases fit TRBD2. The V gene's germline CDR1 is SGHVS and CDR2 FNYEAQ. The CDR3 is made up of 17 amino acids. Trimming removed 5 bases from V and 7 bases from J; junction bases left unmatched: 13. The chain's CDR3 is CASSGGTSGATPATQYF. The CDR3 DNA follows: TGTGCCAGCAGCGGGGGGACTAGCGGGGCCACCCCGGCGACCCAGTACTTC. The full variable domain, rest sourced from reference TRBV7-6 and TRBJ2-5, is GAGVSQSPRYKVTKRGQDVALRCDPISGHVSLYWYRQALGQGPEFLTYFNYEAQQDKSGLPNDRFSAERPEGSISTLTIQRTEQRDSAMYRCASSGGTSGATPATQYFGPGTRLLVL.